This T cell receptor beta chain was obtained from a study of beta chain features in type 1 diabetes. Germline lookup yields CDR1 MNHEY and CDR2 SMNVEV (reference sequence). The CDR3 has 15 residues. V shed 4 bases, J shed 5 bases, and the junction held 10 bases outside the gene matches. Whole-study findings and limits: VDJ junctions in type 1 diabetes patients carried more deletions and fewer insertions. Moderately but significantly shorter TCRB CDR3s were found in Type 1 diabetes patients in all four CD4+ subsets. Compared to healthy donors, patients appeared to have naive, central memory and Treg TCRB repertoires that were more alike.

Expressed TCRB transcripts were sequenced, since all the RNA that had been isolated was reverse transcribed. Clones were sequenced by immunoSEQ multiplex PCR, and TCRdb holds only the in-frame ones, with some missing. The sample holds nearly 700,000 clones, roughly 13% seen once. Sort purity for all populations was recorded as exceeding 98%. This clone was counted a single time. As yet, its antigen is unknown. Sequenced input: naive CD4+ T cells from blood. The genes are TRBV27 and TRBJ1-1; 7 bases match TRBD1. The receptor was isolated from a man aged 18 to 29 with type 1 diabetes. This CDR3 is CASSSTGTLGTEAFF. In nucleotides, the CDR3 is TGTGCCAGCAGTTCGACAGGGACCTTGGGGACTGAAGCTTTCTTT.